The 2 T cell receptor beta chains presented below share a single source sample, sequenced in a study of blood T cells in healthy people across ages. The second PCR ran about 6 to 11 cycles with a sample-barcoded 5' primer and J-beta primers. TCRdb analysed the 5' RACE reads with MiXCR anew, one entry per CDR3 protein. The sample comprises about 1.1 million distinct CDR3 sequences, 35% to 45% of which are singletons, and around 13% rests with the top ten. The sequencing sample was made of blood. The receptors derive from a man aged 18 to 35 in good health.

This clonotype was counted once. The rearrangement links TRBV4-1 to TRBJ1-1; TRBD1 matches 7 bases. This CDR3 is built from 17 residues. Germline V lookup: CDR1 MGHRA, CDR2 YSYEKL. V trimming: 1 base; J trimming: 2 bases; junction bases outside the gene matches: 10. The DNA for the CDR3 is TGCGCCAGCAGCCAAGTCGTGACAGGGAAGTTCAACACTGAAGCTTTCTTT. Its protein product is CASSQVVTGKFNTEAFF.

This chain uses TRBV29-1 with TRBJ2-5; D possibly corresponds to TRBD1 (6 bases). The DNA end is more similar to TRBJ2-7, so the J call may be wrong. This CDR3 has 13 residues. Germline lookup yields CDR1 SQVTM and CDR2 ANQGSEA. DNA for the CDR3: TGCAGCGCCGATACAGGGATTTGCATCGAGCAGTACTTC. Protein product: CSADTGICIEQYF.